These T cell receptor beta chains were read from a single sample in a study of Tregs in tolerant kidney transplant recipients. Their specific antigens are unknown. Profiling relied on immunoSEQ multiplex PCR, and the TCRdb table lists in-frame clones only, not all of them. The profile shows about 5,600 clones, around 91% of them singletons. Specimen: Tregs from blood cultured with allogeneic cells, collected before the transplant. The source of these receptors is a human patient who received a combined kidney and bone marrow transplant. Both conserved end residues are trimmed from each CDR3. D genes are given only for firm matches.

D gene	V gene	J gene	CDR3 protein
NA	TRBV29-1	TRBJ2-3	SVGRTFATDTQY
TRBD1	TRBV5-1	TRBJ2-4	APSLGQGGWVAKNIQY
NA	TRBV28	TRBJ1-4	ASRINEKLF
NA	TRBV15	TRBJ1-1	ATSRDPPGAEAF
TRBD2	TRBV5-1	TRBJ2-5	ASSLGMSGRPGETQY
NA	TRBV4-1	TRBJ2-7	ASSQGISVSEQY
NA	TRBV7-9	TRBJ2-1	ASSLEGEQF
NA	TRBV5-1	TRBJ2-5	ASSLGQGRGETQY
TRBD1	TRBV2	TRBJ2-7	ASSRDSYEQY
NA	TRBV29-1	TRBJ1-2	SGGSNYGYT
NA	TRBV4-2	TRBJ1-2	ASSQNTGPLLYGYT
NA	TRBV4-1	TRBJ1-5	ASSQDASWSNQPQH
NA	TRBV7-9	TRBJ1-2	ASGGGYGYT
NA	TRBV7-9	TRBJ1-1	ASSLAQGYTEAF
NA	TRBV7-9	TRBJ1-2	ASSLTGYDADGYT
TRBD2	TRBV11-2	TRBJ2-3	ASLLAGPGDTQY
NA	TRBV7-9	TRBJ1-4	ASSPSPGEKLF
NA	TRBV18	TRBJ2-5	ASSPTPMETQY
NA	TRBV5-4	TRBJ2-7	ANSIGGLISYEQY
NA	TRBV7-6	TRBJ2-7	ASSLQPGDEQY
TRBD2	TRBV11-3	TRBJ2-1	ASSLGSGDEQF
NA	TRBV14	TRBJ2-2	ASSLGMNTGELF
NA	TRBV2	TRBJ2-4	ATATQGNIQY
TRBD2	TRBV28	TRBJ2-3	ASSFRLAGEVDTQY
NA	TRBV18	TRBJ2-5	ASSLTRVGETQY
TRBD1	TRBV6-5	TRBJ2-7	ASRTDRKSAYEQY
NA	TRBV6-1	TRBJ1-1	ASKSTGRGGEAF
NA	TRBV19	TRBJ1-2	ASSRSLYGYT
NA	TRBV7-2	TRBJ1-1	ASSLARGNTEAF
NA	TRBV6-5	TRBJ1-1	ASSYSKDVEAF
TRBD1	TRBV6-5	TRBJ1-6	ASTQQGAFRSPLH
NA	TRBV6-5	TRBJ1-1	ASSYSRAAGRTEAF
NA	TRBV27	TRBJ1-1	ASSPWAPNRVTEAF
NA	TRBV9	TRBJ1-3	ASSVRETGLSYRNTIY
NA	TRBV5-1	TRBJ2-1	ASSSRRGEEQF
NA	TRBV2	TRBJ2-7	ASSRQGGPYEQY
NA	TRBV10-3	TRBJ2-2	AISPSNTGELF
TRBD2	TRBV19	TRBJ2-5	ASSLSGGAETQY
TRBD1	TRBV28	TRBJ2-7	ASSLLGTGGEEQY
NA	TRBV20-1	TRBJ1-2	SAADSYGYT
NA	TRBV29-1	TRBJ2-5	SVGAETQY